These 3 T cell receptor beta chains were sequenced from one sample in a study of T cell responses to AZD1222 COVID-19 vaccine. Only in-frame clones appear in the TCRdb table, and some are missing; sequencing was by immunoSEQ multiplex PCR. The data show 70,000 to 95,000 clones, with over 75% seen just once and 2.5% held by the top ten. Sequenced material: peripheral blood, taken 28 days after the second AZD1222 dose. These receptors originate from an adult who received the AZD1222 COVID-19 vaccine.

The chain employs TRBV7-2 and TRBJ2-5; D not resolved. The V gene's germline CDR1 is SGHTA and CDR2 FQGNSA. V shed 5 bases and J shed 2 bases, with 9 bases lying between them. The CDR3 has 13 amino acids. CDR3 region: CASSIRVQETQYF. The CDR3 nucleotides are TGTGCCAGCAGCATCCGGGTGCAAGAGACCCAGTACTTC.

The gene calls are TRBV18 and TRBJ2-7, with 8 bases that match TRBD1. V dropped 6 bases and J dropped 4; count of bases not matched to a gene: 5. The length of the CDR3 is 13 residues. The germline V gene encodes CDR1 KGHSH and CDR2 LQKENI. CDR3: CASSRQGPYEQYF. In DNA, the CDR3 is TGTGCCAGCTCTCGACAGGGGCCGTACGAGCAGTACTTC.

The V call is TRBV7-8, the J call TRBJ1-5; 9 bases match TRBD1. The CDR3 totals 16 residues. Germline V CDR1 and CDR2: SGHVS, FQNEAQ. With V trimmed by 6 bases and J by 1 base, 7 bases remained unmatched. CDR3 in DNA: TGTGCCAGCAGTTATACAGGGGGCAGGAGCAATCAGCCCCAGCATTTT. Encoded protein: CASSYTGGRSNQPQHF.